A selection of T cell receptor beta chains follows, all from one sample in a study of shared clonotypes between healthy human individuals. This table comes from immunoSEQ multiplex PCR, and its TCRdb copy is limited to in-frame clones, with some not included. Found here are some 2 million clones, 95% of them singletons; the top ten hold 0.13%. Sequencing was performed on naive CD4+ T cells sorted from blood. The receptors here all came from a man younger than 35 in good health. Both conserved end residues are part of each CDR3. A D gene is named only where the DNA matches it firmly. Not every row has a clone size; where given, it reads once, few, many or a size class.

v_gene	abundance	d_gene	j_gene	CDR3nt	CDR3aa
TRBV13	.	.	TRBJ2-7	TGTGCCAGCAGCTTTGGACCCTGGGTTGGGGAGCAGTACTTC	CASSFGPWVGEQYF
TRBV6-6	.	TRBD1	TRBJ1-2	TGTGCCAGTTCCGGGGGCCAGGGGGAAGTTGGCTACACCTTC	CASSGGQGEVGYTF
TRBV19	.	.	TRBJ1-5	TGTGCCAGTAGTATACTAGGGGGGCATCAGCCCCAGCATTTT	CASSILGGHQPQHF
TRBV18	.	TRBD1	TRBJ1-4	TGTGCCAGCTCACCCGACAGGGGGCCAAATGAAAAACTGTTTTTT	CASSPDRGPNEKLFF
TRBV29-1	.	.	TRBJ2-7	TGCAGCGTTCTTACCGACTCCTACGAGCAGTACTTC	CSVLTDSYEQYF
TRBV19	.	TRBD1	TRBJ1-4	TGTGCCAGTTCCTCGGGACAGCTTAATGAAAAACTGTTTTTT	CASSSGQLNEKLFF
TRBV5-6	.	TRBD1	TRBJ1-6	TGTGCCAGCAGCGGTGACCGGGACAGGGGAGGATCACCCCTCCACTTT	CASSGDRDRGGSPLHF
TRBV11-2	.	TRBD1	TRBJ1-3	TGTGCCAGCAGCGTCACAGGGGGCTCTGGAAACACCATATATTTT	CASSVTGGSGNTIYF
TRBV5-4	many	TRBD1	TRBJ1-3	TGTGCCAGCAGCAATGACAGGGTGGGAAACACCATATATTTT	CASSNDRVGNTIYF
TRBV6-5	.	TRBD2	TRBJ2-5	TGTGCCAGCAGCAAAAGCGGGGAACGGGAGACCCAGTACTTC	CASSKSGERETQYF
TRBV10-2	.	TRBD2	TRBJ2-2	TGCGCCAGCTTGGCGGGGGGACCGAACACCGGGGAGCTGTTTTTT	CASLAGGPNTGELFF
TRBV28	once	.	TRBJ1-1	TGTGCCAGCAGTCCCTCCCTCGGAGCTTTCTTT	CASSPSLGAFF
TRBV30	.	.	TRBJ1-2	TGTGCCTGGAGTGTTCTCAGGGAGGCGGGGGGCTACACCTTC	CAWSVLREAGGYTF
TRBV7-9	.	.	TRBJ1-1	TGTGCCAGCAGTCTGGACGGTTCCACTGAAGCTTTCTTT	CASSLDGSTEAFF
TRBV28	.	.	TRBJ2-7	TGTGCCAGCAGTCCTCACACGGGGGAGAACTACGAGCAGTACTTC	CASSPHTGENYEQYF
TRBV7-8	.	.	TRBJ2-7	TGTGCCAGCAGCGCCTTGGGGGGGCCTTACGAGCAGTACTTC	CASSALGGPYEQYF
TRBV30	.	TRBD1	TRBJ1-5	TGTGCCTGGGGTAGAACAGGGGGTAATCAGCCCCAGCATTTT	CAWGRTGGNQPQHF
TRBV10-2	.	.	TRBJ1-5	TGCGCCAGCCCAAATCGGCCACAGGCACGCAATCAGCCCCAGCATTTT	CASPNRPQARNQPQHF
TRBV30	.	TRBD1	TRBJ2-3	TGTGCCTGGAAGCCTGGACAGGGATTCACAGATACGCAGTATTTT	CAWKPGQGFTDTQYF
TRBV5-1	once	TRBD1	TRBJ1-5	TGCGCCAGCAGCCTTCAGGGGGCGTTTGACCAGCCCCAGCATTTT	CASSLQGAFDQPQHF
TRBV4-1	.	TRBD1	TRBJ1-6	TGCGCCAGCAGCCAGCTGACAGGGGGCAAGGGTTCACCCCTCCACTTT	CASSQLTGGKGSPLHF
TRBV28	.	.	TRBJ2-1	TGTGCCAGCAGTTTGGGCGGTGCGAAGTCCTACAATGAGCAGTTCTTC	CASSLGGAKSYNEQFF
TRBV2	.	.	TRBJ2-2	TGTGCCAGCGCGGGGCCAGGGCACGCCGGGGAGCTGTTTTTT	CASAGPGHAGELFF
TRBV7-2	.	TRBD1	TRBJ2-7	TGTGCCAGCAGCTTAGTCTTCGGGACAGGGGGCTTTCGGGAGCAGTACTTC	CASSLVFGTGGFREQYF